The 10 T cell receptor beta chains in this list originate from one sample, sequenced in a study of blood T cell repertoires in COVID-19. Using immunoSEQ multiplex PCR, the repertoire was profiled, and TCRdb retains in-frame clones only, with some absent. The sample lists approximately 100,000 clones, roughly 81% seen once, with 2.1% in the top ten. The specimen was peripheral blood. These receptors were obtained from a human donor in a cohort sampled during active COVID-19.

This clone was picked up a small number of times. The V and J genes are TRBV5-6 and TRBJ1-5; 9 bases line up with TRBD1. The CDR3 is 15 residues long. Looked up from germline, CDR1 is SGHDT and CDR2 is YYEEEE. V shed 4 bases, J shed 4 bases, and the junction held 6 bases outside the gene matches. The CDR3 DNA follows: TGTGCCAGCAGCAAGCGGGGACAGGGTAATCAGCCCCAGCATTTT. It is translated as CASSKRGQGNQPQHF.

This rearrangement joins TRBV3-1 (or the pseudogene TRBV3-2) to TRBJ1-4; the D is unclear. Germline assignment: CDR1 LGHDT and CDR2 YNNKEL (reference sequence). The V gene lost 0 bases and the J gene lost 8 bases, with 10 bases spanning the gap. This CDR3 is 14 amino acids long. This chain's CDR3 is CASSQDLGGEKLFF. For the CDR3, the DNA is TGTGCCAGCAGCCAAGATCTGGGAGGGGAAAAACTGTTTTTT.

This rearrangement joins TRBV7-3 to TRBJ2-1, with TRBD2 identical over 8 bases. The junction had 17 bases not matched to a gene; V was cut back by 4 bases and J by 9 bases. CDR1 is SGHTA, CDR2 FQGTGA, per germline. This CDR3 is 17 amino acids long. The CDR3 sequence is CASSSSPLAVGGSEQFF. CDR3 DNA sequence: TGTGCCAGCAGCTCGAGTCCACTAGCGGTAGGAGGTAGTGAGCAGTTCTTC.

This sequence joins TRBV19 and TRBJ2-5; TRBD1 agrees at 7 bases. Looked up from germline, CDR1 is LNHDA and CDR2 is SQIVND (reference sequence). The CDR3 is made up of 15 amino acids. V lost 4 bases, J lost 3 bases, and 8 bases stayed unmatched. This chain's CDR3 is CASSRYSGQKETQYF. The CDR3 DNA is TGTGCCAGTAGTAGATACTCGGGACAGAAAGAGACCCAGTACTTC.

The J gene is TRBJ1-2, the V gene TRBV10-3; TRBD1 might be the D (5 bases). This CDR3 is built from 13 residues. The germline V gene encodes CDR1 ENHRY and CDR2 SYGVKD. The V gene lost 4 bases and the J gene lost 4 bases, with 10 bases spanning the gap. The DNA for the CDR3 is TGTGCCATCAGTGGGGGCGTCGGCTATGGCTACACCTTC. It yields the protein CAISGGVGYGYTF.

The chain recombines TRBV28 with TRBJ2-5, with D possibly matching TRBD2 (6 bases). V was pared by 8 bases and J by 2 bases, with 21 bases between. The CDR3 is made up of 16 amino acids. Germline V CDR1 and CDR2: MDHEN, SYDVKM. For the CDR3, the DNA is TGTGCCAGCCGGGACTTCCTCCGTAGGCCTCAAGAGACCCAGTACTTC. Amino acids: CASRDFLRRPQETQYF.

The genes are TRBV4-2 and TRBJ2-5; the match to TRBD2 covers 13 bases. CDR3 length: 16 residues. Looked up from germline, CDR1 is LGHNA and CDR2 is YNFKEQ. Trimming removed 4 bases from V and 5 bases from J; junction bases left unmatched: 7. The CDR3 region has the DNA TGTGCCAGCAGCCTGGGGACTAGCGGGACATGGGAGACCCAGTACTTC. This encodes CASSLGTSGTWETQYF.

V and J are TRBV28 and TRBJ1-1; 9 nucleotides align to TRBD1. This CDR3 spans 18 amino acids. Germline-derived CDR1 and CDR2 are MDHEN and SYDVKM. J lost 0 bases, V lost 0 bases, and 8 bases had no gene match. CDR3 in DNA: TGTGCCAGCAGTTTATGGGCGATCCGGGACAGGGTGAACACTGAAGCTTTCTTT. Protein sequence: CASSLWAIRDRVNTEAFF.

The chain recombines TRBV6-2 or TRBV6-3 with TRBJ1-2, with 8 bases identical to TRBD1. This CDR3 has 15 amino acids. Unmatched junction bases numbered 8, after V lost 4 bases and J lost 4 bases. CDR1 is MNHEY, CDR2 SVGEGT, per germline. The CDR3 coding sequence is TGTGCCAGCAGTTCCACAGGGGGTAGTATCTATGGCTACACCTTC. Its protein product is CASSSTGGSIYGYTF.

The chain couples TRBV4-3 to TRBJ2-5; TRBD2 is a possible D gene (7 bases). Germline V CDR1 and CDR2: LGHNA, YSLEER. V was clipped by 4 bases and J by 5 bases, with 26 bases between them. This CDR3 comprises 18 residues. The CDR3 reads CASSPPSGRGGRRETQYF. The CDR3 DNA follows: TGCGCCAGCAGCCCCCCTAGCGGCAGGGGAGGTCGCCGGGAGACCCAGTACTTC.